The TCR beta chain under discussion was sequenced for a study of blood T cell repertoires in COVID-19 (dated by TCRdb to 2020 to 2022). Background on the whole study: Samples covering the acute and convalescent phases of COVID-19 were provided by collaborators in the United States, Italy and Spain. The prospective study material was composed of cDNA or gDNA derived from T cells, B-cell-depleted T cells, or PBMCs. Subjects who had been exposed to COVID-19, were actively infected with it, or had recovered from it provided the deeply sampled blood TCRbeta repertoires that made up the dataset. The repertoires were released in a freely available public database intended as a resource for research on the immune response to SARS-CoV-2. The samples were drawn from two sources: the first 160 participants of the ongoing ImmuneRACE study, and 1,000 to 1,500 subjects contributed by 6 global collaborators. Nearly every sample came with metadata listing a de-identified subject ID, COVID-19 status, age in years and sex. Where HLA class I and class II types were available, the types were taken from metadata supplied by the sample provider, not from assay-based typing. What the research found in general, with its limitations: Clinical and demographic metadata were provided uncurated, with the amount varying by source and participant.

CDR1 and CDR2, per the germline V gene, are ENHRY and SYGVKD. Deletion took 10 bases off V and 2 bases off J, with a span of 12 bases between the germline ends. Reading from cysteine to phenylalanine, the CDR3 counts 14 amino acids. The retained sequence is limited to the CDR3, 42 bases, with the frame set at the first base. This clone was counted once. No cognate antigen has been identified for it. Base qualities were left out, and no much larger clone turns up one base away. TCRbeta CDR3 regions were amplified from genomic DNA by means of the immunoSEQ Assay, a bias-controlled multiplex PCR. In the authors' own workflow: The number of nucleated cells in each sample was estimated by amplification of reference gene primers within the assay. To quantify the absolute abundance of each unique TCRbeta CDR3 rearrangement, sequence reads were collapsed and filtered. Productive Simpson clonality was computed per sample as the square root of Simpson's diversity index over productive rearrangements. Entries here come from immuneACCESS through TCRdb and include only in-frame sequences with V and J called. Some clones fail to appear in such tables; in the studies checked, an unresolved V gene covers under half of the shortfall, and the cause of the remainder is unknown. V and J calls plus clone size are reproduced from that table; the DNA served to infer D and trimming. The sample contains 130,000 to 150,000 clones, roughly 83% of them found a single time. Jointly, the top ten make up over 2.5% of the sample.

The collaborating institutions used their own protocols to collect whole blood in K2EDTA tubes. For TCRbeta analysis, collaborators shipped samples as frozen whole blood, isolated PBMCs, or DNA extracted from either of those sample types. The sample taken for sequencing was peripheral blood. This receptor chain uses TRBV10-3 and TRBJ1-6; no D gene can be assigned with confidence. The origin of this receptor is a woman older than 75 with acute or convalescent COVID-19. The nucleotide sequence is TGTGCCACTGAAAATAGCGCCTATAATTCACCCCTCCACTTT. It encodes CATENSAYNSPLHF.